Each of the 25 T cell receptor beta chains below was sequenced from the same sample in a study of blood T cell repertoires in COVID-19. The data were produced by immunoSEQ multiplex PCR, yet TCRdb's version contains in-frame clones alone and is incomplete. This table holds 96,000 or so clones, roughly 81% found once. Sequenced material: peripheral blood. These receptors were obtained from a man older than 75 with COVID-19, enrolled during active disease.

The genes are TRBV19 and TRBJ1-6; TRBD1 might be the D (5 bases). The V end lost 3 bases, the J end lost 5 bases, and 11 bases lay between the germline ends. The germline gives CDR1 LNHDA, CDR2 SQIVND (reference sequence). CDR3 length: 15 amino acids. In nucleotides, the CDR3 is TGTGCCAGTAGTATCTCCAGGGTAAATAATTCACCCCTCCACTTT. This translates into CASSISRVNNSPLHF.

This clone was seen only a few times. The CDR3 DNA reads TGTGCCAGTACTCCCAGGACAGACTATGGCTACACCTTC. This translates into CASTPRTDYGYTF. This sequence joins TRBV19 and TRBJ1-2; tentatively, D is TRBD1 (6 bases). The germline CDR1 and CDR2 sequences are LNHDA and SQIVND (reference sequence). The V end lost 7 bases, the J end lost 3 bases, and 12 bases lay between the germline ends. The CDR3 consists of 13 residues.

The chain uses TRBV21-1 and TRBJ2-5; no DNA check was done on the table's D call, TRBD1. TRBV21-1 is an annotated pseudogene. The CDR3 consists of 17 residues. The DNA for the CDR3 is TGTGCCAGCGGGTCGATCCGGGACAGGGGTTTTAGGGAGACCCAGTACTTC. Translating it yields CASGSIRDRGFRETQYF.

The chain recombines TRBV27 with TRBJ2-7; 9 bases agree with TRBD1. Unmatched junction bases numbered 12, after V lost 6 bases and J lost 0 bases. Per the germline V gene, CDR1 is MNHEY and CDR2 is SMNVEV (reference sequence). This CDR3 comprises 17 residues. Written as DNA, the CDR3 is TGTGCCAGCAGCCATAACCCTACAGGGGGCTTCTCCTACGAGCAGTACTTC. Protein sequence: CASSHNPTGGFSYEQYF.

The chain employs TRBV6-2 or TRBV6-3 and TRBJ2-2; TRBD1 agrees at 11 bases. J lost 1 base, V lost 5 bases, and 3 bases had no gene match. Germline values: CDR1 MNHEY, CDR2 SVGEGT. The CDR3 runs 16 residues. In nucleotides, the CDR3 is TGTGCCAGCAGTGGACAGGGGGCCGGGAACACCGGGGAGCTGTTTTTT. Translated, it gives CASSGQGAGNTGELFF.

The chain couples TRBV5-4 to TRBJ2-2, with 11 bases aligning to TRBD2. This CDR3 comprises 19 residues. V lost 4 bases, J lost 5 bases, and 16 bases stayed unmatched. Germline V lookup: CDR1 SGHNT, CDR2 YYREEE (reference sequence). The CDR3 coding sequence is TGTGCCAGCAGCCCCAGAGGACTAGCGGGTCCTTTAGGAACCGGGGAGCTGTTTTTT. This encodes CASSPRGLAGPLGTGELFF.

The chain couples TRBV6-2 or TRBV6-3 to TRBJ2-1; tentatively, D is TRBD1 (5 bases). The germline V gene encodes CDR1 MNHEY and CDR2 SVGEGT. V was shortened by 6 bases and J by 3 bases, with 18 bases between the two germline ends. The CDR3 has 16 amino acids. The CDR3 DNA reads TGTGCCAGCAGCATTAAAGGGGTAGGGTTCTACAATGAGCAGTTCTTC. This sequence encodes CASSIKGVGFYNEQFF.

This chain connects TRBV7-3 to TRBJ2-5; the D gene is possibly TRBD2 (7 bases). CDR3 length: 13 residues. Germline values: CDR1 SGHTA, CDR2 FQGTGA. V was clipped by 5 bases and J by 4 bases, with 11 bases between them. CDR3 sequence reads: CASSGGAGETQYF. In DNA, the CDR3 is TGTGCCAGCAGCGGGGGGGCCGGAGAGACCCAGTACTTC. Combining the CDR3 with reference TRBV7-3 and TRBJ2-5 gives the whole variable domain GAGVSQTPSNKVTEKGKYVELRCDPISGHTALYWYRQSLGQGPEFLIYFQGTGAADDSGLPNDRFFAVRPEGSVSTLKIQRTERGDSAVYLCASSGGAGETQYFGPGTRLLVL.

This chain joins TRBV11-2 and TRBJ1-6; D might be TRBD1 (5 bases). With 4 bases removed from V and 9 bases from J, the gap between germline ends came to 16 bases. CDR1 SGHAT and CDR2 FQNNGV come from the germline V gene. There are 15 residues in the CDR3. The CDR3 nucleotides read TGTGCCAGCAGCTCTAGCGGGGGGTCTGGTTCACCCCTCCACTTT. Protein product: CASSSSGGSGSPLHF.

V is TRBV19 and J is TRBJ1-2; D remains unclear. The CDR3 consists of 14 residues. The germline V gene encodes CDR1 LNHDA and CDR2 SQIVND (reference sequence). Between the trimmed V and J ends, which lost 0 bases and 4 bases, there was a span of 9 bases. The CDR3 is CASSIDRRGYGYTF. CDR3 DNA sequence: TGTGCCAGTAGTATAGACCGACGGGGCTATGGCTACACCTTC.

This rearrangement joins TRBV13 to TRBJ1-3; D is unresolved. The CDR3 length is 13 residues. Trimming removed 5 bases at V and 5 bases at J, with 10 bases between. Germline V lookup: CDR1 PRHDT, CDR2 FYEKMQ (reference sequence). CDR3 DNA: TGTGCCAGCAGCCGGGGTCGACGAAACACCATATATTTT. It specifies CASSRGRRNTIYF.

The chain has TRBV7-6 and TRBJ1-1; 8 nucleotides align to TRBD1. This CDR3 has 15 amino acids. Germline values: CDR1 SGHVS, CDR2 FNYEAQ. V dropped 1 base and J dropped 3; count of bases not matched to a gene: 4. The CDR3: CASSLGAGGYTEAFF. The CDR3 DNA sequence: TGTGCCAGCAGCTTAGGGGCAGGGGGCTACACTGAAGCTTTCTTT.

There are many counts of this clone. The chain links TRBV9 to TRBJ2-1; D ambiguous. The V gene's germline CDR1 is SGDLS and CDR2 YYNGEE. V was shortened by 0 bases and J by 1 base, with 11 bases between the two germline ends. The CDR3 sequence is 16 residues long. This CDR3 is CASSVEIMASYNEQFF. The CDR3 coding sequence is TGTGCCAGCAGCGTAGAAATTATGGCATCCTACAATGAGCAGTTCTTC.

The CDR3 nucleotides read TGCGCCAGCAGCCAAGAAGACAGGAGCATTCAGTACTTC. Protein sequence: CASSQEDRSIQYF. The rearrangement joins TRBV4-1 to TRBJ2-4; possibly TRBD1 for D (6 bases). This CDR3 is built from 13 residues. The V gene's germline CDR1 is MGHRA and CDR2 YSYEKL. V was cut by 0 bases and J by 9 bases, with 9 bases left in between.

V and J are TRBV15 and TRBJ2-1, with 9 bases fitting TRBD1. V trimming: 1 base; J trimming: 4 bases; junction bases outside the gene matches: 2. CDR1 and CDR2 from the germline V gene are LNHNV and YYDKDF (reference sequence). CDR3 size: 15 residues. CDR3 loop: CATSRAGQGYNEQFF. The CDR3, as DNA: TGTGCCACCAGCAGAGCGGGACAGGGATACAATGAGCAGTTCTTC.

The rearrangement joins TRBV5-4 to TRBJ2-7; perhaps TRBD1 as D (5 bases). CDR1 is SGHNT, CDR2 YYREEE, per germline (reference sequence). This CDR3 is built from 14 residues. Trimming removed 1 base from V and 2 bases from J, with 10 bases in between. DNA for the CDR3: TGTGCCAGCAGCTTGAGAAAGGGGACCTACGAGCAGTACTTC. The encoded protein is CASSLRKGTYEQYF.

The chain joins TRBV3-1 (or the pseudogene TRBV3-2) to TRBJ2-7; D uncertain. Between the trimmed V and J ends, which lost 0 bases and 0 bases, there was a span of 6 bases. CDR3 length: 14 amino acids. Germline V gene data show CDR1 as LGHDT and CDR2 as YNNKEL (reference sequence). The chain's CDR3 is CASSQEYFSYEQYF. CDR3 in DNA: TGTGCCAGCAGCCAAGAATACTTCTCCTACGAGCAGTACTTC.

Here the CDR3 reads CASSLVQQGGYTF. CDR3 DNA sequence: TGTGCCAGCAGCTTAGTACAGCAGGGGGGCTACACCTTC. The gene calls are TRBV7-9 and TRBJ1-2; TRBD1 might be the D (6 bases). Trimming removed 1 base from V and 8 bases from J, with 11 bases in between. Germline CDR1 reads SEHNR; CDR2 reads FQNEAQ (reference sequence). The CDR3 runs 13 residues.

V is TRBV7-6 and J is TRBJ2-3; TRBD2 agrees at 10 bases. From germline, CDR1 is SGHVS and CDR2 FNYEAQ. The CDR3 loop spans 15 amino acids. Trimming at V came to 4 bases and at J to 4 bases, leaving 5 bases not matched to a gene. CDR3 protein: CASSSSGGAADTQYF. CDR3 sequence (DNA): TGTGCCAGCAGCTCAAGCGGGGGGGCCGCAGATACGCAGTATTTT.

The gene calls are TRBV3-1 (or the pseudogene TRBV3-2) and TRBJ1-4; 8 nucleotides match TRBD1. This CDR3 contains 20 residues. Germline trimming cut 1 base from V and 8 bases from J; bases unmatched to any gene: 21. Germline lookup yields CDR1 LGHDT and CDR2 YNNKEL (reference sequence). CDR3 residues: CASSQAASIGRAGGREKLFF. The CDR3, as DNA: TGTGCCAGCAGCCAAGCGGCATCTATTGGGAGGGCAGGGGGCCGAGAAAAACTGTTTTTT.

The chain carries TRBV15 and TRBJ1-4; D unresolved. The CDR3 extends over 13 amino acids. CDR1 LNHNV and CDR2 YYDKDF come from the germline V gene (reference sequence). The V end lost 3 bases, the J end lost 5 bases, and 7 bases lay between the germline ends. CDR3 DNA sequence: TGTGCCACCAGCAGTAGATCGAATGAAAAACTGTTTTTT. It is translated as CATSSRSNEKLFF.

The V and J genes are TRBV7-2 and TRBJ1-6, with TRBD1 matching over 7 bases. After removal of 4 bases from V and 10 bases from J, the junction contained 4 bases not matched to a gene. Germline-derived CDR1 and CDR2 are SGHTA and FQGNSA. The CDR3 is 13 amino acids. This CDR3 is CASSSGQESPLHF. CDR3 bases: TGTGCCAGCAGCTCCGGACAGGAATCACCCCTCCACTTT.

This clone has just one count. The CDR3 nucleotides read TGTGCCAGCAGTGATCGGGGCGGGAAGGTGTTGGGGGCCAACGTCCTGACTTTC. Translated, it gives CASSDRGGKVLGANVLTF. This sequence joins TRBV6-1 and TRBJ2-6, with a tentative D call TRBD2 (6 bases). The germline V gene has CDR1 MNHNS and CDR2 SASEGT. CDR3 length equals 18 residues. V dropped 3 bases and J dropped 4 bases, with 19 bases sitting between them.

The rearrangement joins TRBV30 to TRBJ1-5; D call uncertain. This CDR3 comprises 14 residues. Germline V gene lookup returns CDR1 GTSNPN and CDR2 SVGIG (reference sequence). V was cut by 0 bases and J by 7 bases, with 13 bases left in between. CDR3 DNA sequence: TGTGCCTGGAGTGTACGACATATGGTCCAGCCCCAGCATTTT. It specifies CAWSVRHMVQPQHF.

The chain uses TRBV6-5 and TRBJ2-3; 9 nucleotides line up with TRBD2. The germline CDR1 and CDR2 sequences are MNHEY and SVGAGI. This CDR3 contains 14 residues. The ends lost 6 bases at V and 2 bases at J; junction bases unmatched: 3. CDR3 sequence reads: CASRKRGATDTQYF. The CDR3 coding sequence is TGTGCCAGCAGGAAGCGGGGGGCCACAGATACGCAGTATTTT.